These T cell receptor beta chains were read from a single sample in a study of cytomegalovirus exposure and HLA in healthy donors. Sequenced by immunoSEQ multiplex PCR; TCRdb stores in-frame clones only, minus some. Seen in this sample are about 130,000 clones; the ten most common clones hold approximately 1.7%. Material for sequencing was PBMCs. The receptors come from a woman between 40 and 50 years old in good health and CMV-seropositive. The CDR3 runs from the conserved cysteine through the conserved F or W. Each record gives: D gene, J gene, V gene, CDR3 DNA, CDR3 protein. A D gene is named only where the DNA matches it firmly.

d_call: NA
j_call: TRBJ1-1
v_call: TRBV7-2
cdr3_nt: TGTGCCAGCAGCTTAGAATTGGGGGCGGGCACTGAAGCTTTCTTT
cdr3_aa: CASSLELGAGTEAFF

d_call: TRBD2
j_call: TRBJ2-5
v_call: TRBV9
cdr3_nt: TGTGCCAGCAGCGTAGGGGCTAGCGGGAGGGTAGAGACCCAGTACTTC
cdr3_aa: CASSVGASGRVETQYF

d_call: NA
j_call: TRBJ2-5
v_call: TRBV10-3
cdr3_nt: TGTGCCATCACTGATTACGGGGAAGAGACCCAGTACTTC
cdr3_aa: CAITDYGEETQYF

d_call: NA
j_call: TRBJ1-4
v_call: TRBV5-6
cdr3_nt: TGTGCCAGCAGCTTTTTGGACAGAGTTAATGAAAAACTGTTTTTT
cdr3_aa: CASSFLDRVNEKLFF

d_call: TRBD2
j_call: TRBJ2-1
v_call: TRBV7-9
cdr3_nt: TGTGCCAGCAGCCATCTCTATCCGGGACTAGCTGGGAATGAGCAGTTCTTC
cdr3_aa: CASSHLYPGLAGNEQFF

d_call: NA
j_call: TRBJ2-6
v_call: TRBV28
cdr3_nt: TGTGCCAGCAGTTTGCGCTCTGGGGCCAACGTCCTGACTTTC
cdr3_aa: CASSLRSGANVLTF

d_call: TRBD1
j_call: TRBJ2-5
v_call: TRBV15
cdr3_nt: TGTGCCACCAGCACTGGGACAGGGGCCTTCTGGGAGACCCAGTACTTC
cdr3_aa: CATSTGTGAFWETQYF

d_call: NA
j_call: TRBJ2-7
v_call: TRBV6-5
cdr3_nt: TGTGCCAGCAGTTACTCGGCAGACAGCTCCTACGAGCAGTACTTC
cdr3_aa: CASSYSADSSYEQYF

d_call: NA
j_call: TRBJ2-1
v_call: TRBV5-1
cdr3_nt: TGCGCCAGCAGCTTGGACAGCTCTTCCTACAATGAGCAGTTCTTC
cdr3_aa: CASSLDSSSYNEQFF

d_call: NA
j_call: TRBJ2-7
v_call: TRBV2
cdr3_nt: TGTGCCAGCAGTGTGTGGGGCGGTGGCGAGCAGTACTTC
cdr3_aa: CASSVWGGGEQYF

d_call: NA
j_call: TRBJ1-4
v_call: TRBV5-5
cdr3_nt: TGTGCCAGCAGCCTAGGGGATGCAACTAATGAAAAACTGTTTTTT
cdr3_aa: CASSLGDATNEKLFF

d_call: NA
j_call: TRBJ2-1
v_call: TRBV28
cdr3_nt: TGTGCCAGCAGGGCGGGCTACAATGAGCAGTTCTTC
cdr3_aa: CASRAGYNEQFF

d_call: TRBD2
j_call: TRBJ2-7
v_call: TRBV18
cdr3_nt: TGTGCCAGCTCCCCAACTTTAGCGGGAGAGGGAGCCTACGAGCAGTACTTC
cdr3_aa: CASSPTLAGEGAYEQYF

d_call: NA
j_call: TRBJ2-4
v_call: TRBV2
cdr3_nt: TGTGCCAGCAGTGCTGTCCAGGGTGGGTCCAAAAACATTCAGTACTTC
cdr3_aa: CASSAVQGGSKNIQYF

d_call: TRBD1
j_call: TRBJ1-1
v_call: TRBV19
cdr3_nt: TGTGCCAGTATAGGGGGCGCAGAATCTGAAGCTTTCTTT
cdr3_aa: CASIGGAESEAFF

d_call: TRBD1
j_call: TRBJ2-7
v_call: TRBV9
cdr3_nt: TGTGCCAGCAGCGTAGAGTGGGACAGGGGGCTCTACGAGCAGTACTTC
cdr3_aa: CASSVEWDRGLYEQYF

d_call: TRBD2
j_call: TRBJ2-1
v_call: TRBV7-9
cdr3_nt: TGTGCCAGCAGTCCTTCTCTAGCGGGAGGACTCTACAATGAGCAGTTCTTC
cdr3_aa: CASSPSLAGGLYNEQFF

d_call: TRBD2
j_call: TRBJ2-7
v_call: TRBV5-5
cdr3_nt: TGTGCCAGCAGCGCCATAGCGGGAGTAGTCCACGAGCAGTACTTC
cdr3_aa: CASSAIAGVVHEQYF

d_call: NA
j_call: TRBJ2-7
v_call: TRBV7-3
cdr3_nt: TGTGCCAGCAGCTTAAGAGCCGGGGGCGAGCAGTACTTC
cdr3_aa: CASSLRAGGEQYF

d_call: TRBD1
j_call: TRBJ2-5
v_call: TRBV28
cdr3_nt: TGTGCCAGCAGTTTATCAGGACAGGGGTCGGAGACCCAGTACTTC
cdr3_aa: CASSLSGQGSETQYF

d_call: TRBD1
j_call: TRBJ1-5
v_call: TRBV15
cdr3_nt: TGTGCCACCAGCAGAGATGTGGGACAGGCGCACAATCAGCCCCAGCATTTT
cdr3_aa: CATSRDVGQAHNQPQHF

d_call: NA
j_call: TRBJ2-1
v_call: TRBV7-3
cdr3_nt: TGTGCCAGCAGCTTAATGGGAGCGAGCTCCTACAATGAGCAGTTCTTC
cdr3_aa: CASSLMGASSYNEQFF

d_call: TRBD2
j_call: TRBJ2-1
v_call: TRBV7-2
cdr3_nt: TGTGCCAGCAGCTTATTCAGCGGGGAACTCAATGAGCAGTTCTTC
cdr3_aa: CASSLFSGELNEQFF

d_call: TRBD1
j_call: TRBJ2-5
v_call: TRBV27
cdr3_nt: TGTGCCAGCAGCCCTACAGGGGGGCAAGAGACCCAGTACTTC
cdr3_aa: CASSPTGGQETQYF

d_call: NA
j_call: TRBJ2-1
v_call: TRBV19
cdr3_nt: TGTGCCAGTAGCCTCAGCGGAATATACAATGAGCAGTTCTTC
cdr3_aa: CASSLSGIYNEQFF

d_call: NA
j_call: TRBJ2-5
v_call: TRBV6-1
cdr3_nt: TGTGCCAGCAGTGACCTCCTCGACGGGGAGACCCAGTACTTC
cdr3_aa: CASSDLLDGETQYF

d_call: TRBD1
j_call: TRBJ1-5
v_call: TRBV28
cdr3_nt: TGTGCCAGCAGTTTGTCGGACAGGAGCAATCAGCCCCAGCATTTT
cdr3_aa: CASSLSDRSNQPQHF

d_call: NA
j_call: TRBJ1-1
v_call: TRBV11-2
cdr3_nt: TGTGCCAGCAGCCCCCCGGCGGGGCTTAACACTGAAGCTTTCTTT
cdr3_aa: CASSPPAGLNTEAFF

d_call: NA
j_call: TRBJ2-1
v_call: TRBV5-1
cdr3_nt: TGCGCCAGCAGCTTGGCCCCGGGGTACAATGAGCAGTTCTTC
cdr3_aa: CASSLAPGYNEQFF

d_call: NA
j_call: TRBJ2-4
v_call: TRBV7-2
cdr3_nt: TGTGCCAGCAGCTCAGGACACCGGACCAAAAACATTCAGTACTTC
cdr3_aa: CASSSGHRTKNIQYF

d_call: NA
j_call: TRBJ1-5
v_call: TRBV4-1
cdr3_nt: TGCGCCAGCAGCCAAGTCTCCCAGGGGAATCAGCCCCAGCATTTT
cdr3_aa: CASSQVSQGNQPQHF

d_call: TRBD1
j_call: TRBJ2-7
v_call: TRBV7-9
cdr3_nt: TGTGCCAGCAGCGCAACGGCCGGGGACAGGCCCTACGAGCAGTACTTC
cdr3_aa: CASSATAGDRPYEQYF

d_call: NA
j_call: TRBJ2-7
v_call: TRBV5-4
cdr3_nt: TGTGCCAGCAGCTTGGACAGGACCTACGAGCAGTACTTC
cdr3_aa: CASSLDRTYEQYF

d_call: NA
j_call: TRBJ1-4
v_call: TRBV7-8
cdr3_nt: TGTGCCAGCAGCTTAGTCAGTGAAAAACTGTTTTTT
cdr3_aa: CASSLVSEKLFF

d_call: TRBD1
j_call: TRBJ1-1
v_call: TRBV6-4
cdr3_nt: TGTGCCAGCAGGTCCGACAGGGACGGCACTGAAGCTTTCTTT
cdr3_aa: CASRSDRDGTEAFF